These T cell receptor beta chains were read from a single sample in a study of cytomegalovirus exposure and HLA in healthy donors. Using immunoSEQ multiplex PCR, the repertoire was profiled, and TCRdb retains in-frame clones only, with some absent. Among some 110,000 clones, roughly two thirds were seen once, and the ten largest hold roughly 2.4%. Sequencing used PBMCs. These receptors all come from a woman in her 30s in good health and CMV-seronegative. Both conserved end residues are part of each CDR3. The order of the fields is J gene, clone size, D gene, V gene, CDR3 protein, CDR3 DNA. D genes are given only for firm matches. Expanded clones get a size class; other rows say once, few or many, or leave the size out.

TRBJ2-1,.,TRBD1,TRBV7-2,CASSLVPGGGEQFF,TGTGCCAGCAGCTTAGTCCCAGGGGGCGGTGAGCAGTTCTTC
TRBJ2-7,.,TRBD2,TRBV28,CASSWGGRGYEQYF,TGTGCCAGCAGTTGGGGCGGGAGGGGCTACGAGCAGTACTTC
TRBJ2-1,.,.,TRBV5-4,CASLADGSSYNEQFF,TGTGCCAGTCTCGCCGACGGGAGCTCCTACAATGAGCAGTTCTTC
TRBJ2-1,.,TRBD2,TRBV28,CASSLYAGGAYNEQFF,TGTGCCAGCAGTTTATATGCGGGAGGGGCCTACAATGAGCAGTTCTTC
TRBJ2-7,.,.,TRBV5-1,CASTSGHSYEQYF,TGCGCCAGCACCTCTGGGCACTCCTACGAGCAGTACTTC
TRBJ2-1,.,.,TRBV29-1,CSVRLDNEQFF,TGCAGCGTTCGACTAGACAATGAGCAGTTCTTC
TRBJ2-7,.,.,TRBV13,CASSLGTDSYEQYF,TGTGCCAGCAGCTTAGGCACAGACTCCTACGAGCAGTACTTC
TRBJ2-5,.,TRBD1,TRBV18,CASSPPDREETQYF,TGTGCCAGCTCACCACCTGACAGGGAGGAGACCCAGTACTTC
TRBJ2-6,once,.,TRBV6-1,CAVQPGSSGANVLTF,TGTGCCGTCCAACCCGGGAGCTCTGGGGCCAACGTCCTGACTTTC
TRBJ2-7,.,TRBD2,TRBV4-3,CASSQEGGDEQYF,TGCGCCAGCAGCCAAGAGGGGGGGGACGAGCAGTACTTC
TRBJ1-2,few,.,TRBV5-4,CASSLRGTGYTF,TGTGCCAGCAGCTTGAGGGGGACCGGCTACACCTTC
TRBJ1-4,few,.,TRBV18,CASSPSNEKLFF,TGTGCCAGCTCACCCTCGAATGAAAAACTGTTTTTT
TRBJ1-6,.,.,TRBV2,CASRGSSYNSPLHF,TGTGCCAGCAGGGGCTCCTCCTATAATTCACCCCTCCACTTT
TRBJ2-5,.,.,TRBV19,CASSIFPREMRETQYF,TGTGCCAGTAGTATTTTCCCTCGGGAGATGAGAGAGACCCAGTACTTC
TRBJ2-3,.,.,TRBV2,CASTQAGSTDTQYF,TGTGCCAGCACCCAGGCGGGATCCACAGATACGCAGTATTTT
TRBJ2-7,.,.,TRBV2,CASLRDTYYEQYF,TGTGCCAGCCTCCGGGACACTTATTACGAGCAGTACTTC
TRBJ2-3,.,TRBD1,TRBV28,CASSRQGPDTQYF,TGTGCCAGCAGTCGACAGGGACCAGATACGCAGTATTTT
TRBJ2-7,.,TRBD1,TRBV5-5,CASSAGQGAGYEQYF,TGTGCCAGCAGCGCCGGACAGGGGGCCGGGTACGAGCAGTACTTC
TRBJ2-7,.,TRBD1,TRBV4-3,CASSPRTGSTSTVPYEQYF,TGCGCCAGCAGCCCAAGGACAGGGTCAACCAGTACTGTCCCTTACGAGCAGTACTTC
TRBJ1-6,.,TRBD1,TRBV11-2,CASSLNRGGSPLHF,TGTGCCAGCAGCTTGAACAGGGGCGGTTCACCCCTCCACTTT